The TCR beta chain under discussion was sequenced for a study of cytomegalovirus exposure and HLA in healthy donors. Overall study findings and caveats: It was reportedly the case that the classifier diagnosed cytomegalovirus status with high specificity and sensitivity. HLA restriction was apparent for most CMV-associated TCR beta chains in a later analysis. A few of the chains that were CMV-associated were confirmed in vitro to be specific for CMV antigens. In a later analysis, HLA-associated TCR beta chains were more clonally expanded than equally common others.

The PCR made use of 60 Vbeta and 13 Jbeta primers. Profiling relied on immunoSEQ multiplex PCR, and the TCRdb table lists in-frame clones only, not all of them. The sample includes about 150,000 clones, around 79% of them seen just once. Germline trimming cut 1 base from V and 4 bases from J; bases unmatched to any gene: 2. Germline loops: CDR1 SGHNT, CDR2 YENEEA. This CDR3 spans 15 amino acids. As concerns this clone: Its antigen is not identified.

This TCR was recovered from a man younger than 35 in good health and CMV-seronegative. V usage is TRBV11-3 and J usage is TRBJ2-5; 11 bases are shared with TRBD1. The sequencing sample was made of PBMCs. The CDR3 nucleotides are TGTGCCAGCAGCTTAGGGACAGGGGGCCGAGAGACCCAGTACTTC. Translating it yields CASSLGTGGRETQYF. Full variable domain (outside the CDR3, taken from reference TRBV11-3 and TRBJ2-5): EAGVVQSPRYKIIEKKQPVAFWCNPISGHNTLYWYLQNLGQGPELLIRYENEEAVDDSQLPKDRFSAERLKGVDSTLKIQPAELGDSAVYLCASSLGTGGRETQYFGPGTRLLVL.